This T cell receptor beta chain was identified during a study of human T cells and chemical hapten exposure. Study information: Sensitization involved placing 2% DPC onto a roughly 2 cm by roughly 2 cm region of upper inner arm skin. Broader study findings: It was expanded TCRs that formed significantly more large CDR3 similarity clusters than controls did. Counts of expanded TCRs (at PT1) showed a positive correlation with patch test score.

Germline assignment: CDR1 DFQATT and CDR2 SNEGSKA (reference sequence). This CDR3 has 13 amino acids. V was cut by 3 bases and J by 0 bases, with 8 bases left in between. Original processing notes: Ranging from about 23,224 to 700,000, TCR counts per sample had a median value of around 100,000. TCRdb reanalysed the RACE reads using MiXCR and keeps one entry per CDR3 protein. TCRdb's processing, not the authors' own work, is the source of the V and J calls. The data show tens of thousands of distinct CDR3 sequences, approximately 7.6% seen once. Time point in this sample: pre-sensitization, week 0. Documented treatment: therapeutic diphenylcyclopropenone sensitization with weekly scalp DPC. In this sample, this clonotype turned up a few times. Its antigen is unidentified.

The sequences come from whole blood, collected in connection with sensitization to the hapten diphenylcyclopropenone (DPC). This sequence originates from a woman aged 45 to 65 with alopecia areata. Some clones in this sample may be carry-over from other donors' samples. The rearrangement uses TRBV20-1 and TRBJ1-1; D uncertain. In DNA form, the CDR3 reads TGCAGTGCTAGTCAGCAAATGAACACTGAAGCTTTCTTT. This sequence encodes CSASQQMNTEAFF.